The clone carrying this TCR beta chain was found a few times. TCRdb keeps only in-frame clones here, not all; method: immunoSEQ multiplex PCR. The table includes around 35,000 clones, about 65% detected once. Unmatched junction bases numbered 14, after V lost 5 bases and J lost 4 bases. The CDR3 runs to 17 residues. The germline gives CDR1 SEHNR, CDR2 FQNEAQ (reference sequence). This entry belongs to a study of STAT5B mutations in CD4+ large granular lymphocyte leukemia. This clonotype was obtained from a human donor in good health. The sequenced sample consisted of CD4+ T cells from blood buffy coats. The chain is built from TRBV7-9 and TRBJ2-3; 8 bases match TRBD1. The DNA of the CDR3 is TGTGCCAGCAGCCCCCCCGGATTGGCAGGGGGCGCAGATACGCAGTATTTT. Residues: CASSPPGLAGGADTQYF. The variable domain in full, with the rest retrieved from reference TRBV7-9 and TRBJ2-3, is DTGVSQNPRHKITKRGQNVTFRCDPISEHNRLYWYRQTLGQGPEFLTYFQNEAQLEKSRLLSDRFSAERPKGSFSTLEIQRTEQGDSAMYLCASSPPGLAGGADTQYFGPGTRLTVL.